One and the same sample provided the 20 T cell receptor beta chains below, sequenced in a study of blood T cell repertoires in COVID-19. Only in-frame clones appear in the TCRdb table, and some are missing; sequencing was by immunoSEQ multiplex PCR. The sample lists approximately 300,000 clones, over 70% occurring once. The sample taken for sequencing was peripheral blood. All receptors come from a woman aged 45-65 years with acute or convalescent COVID-19.

The chain carries TRBV6-5 and TRBJ2-1; 7 nucleotides match TRBD1. V trimming: 10 bases; J trimming: 4 bases; junction bases outside the gene matches: 4. The CDR3 totals 12 residues. The germline gives CDR1 MNHEY, CDR2 SVGAGI. The CDR3 region has the DNA TGTGCCACTAGACAGGGATACAATGAGCAGTTCTTC. Protein sequence: CATRQGYNEQFF.

This chain links TRBV6-6 with TRBJ2-1; TRBD2 matches 8 bases. CDR1 is MNHNY and CDR2 is SVGAGI in the germline V gene (reference sequence). This CDR3 region has 16 residues. Trimming cost V 6 bases and J 2 bases; bases outside gene matches: 9. In nucleotides, the CDR3 is TGTGCCAGCAGCTCCACCACTAGCGGAGCCTACAATGAGCAGTTCTTC. It encodes CASSSTTSGAYNEQFF.

The chain combines TRBV7-9 with TRBJ1-1; D uncertain. The CDR3 covers 11 residues. Between the trimmed V and J ends, which lost 6 bases and 3 bases, there was a span of 5 bases. Germline loops: CDR1 SEHNR, CDR2 FQNEAQ (reference sequence). The CDR3 coding sequence is TGTGCCAGCAGTCCGTACACTGAAGCTTTCTTT. It is translated as CASSPYTEAFF. The full variable domain, completed using reference TRBV7-9 and TRBJ1-1, is DTGVSQNPRHKITKRGQNVTFRCDPISEHNRLYWYRQTLGQGPEFLTYFQNEAQLEKSRLLSDRFSAERPKGSFSTLEIQRTEQGDSAMYLCASSPYTEAFFGQGTRLTVV.

This chain connects TRBV7-2 to TRBJ2-7, with TRBD2 as a possible D gene (6 bases). Germline values: CDR1 SGHTA, CDR2 FQGNSA. The V gene lost 1 base and the J gene lost 4 bases, with 11 bases spanning the gap. This CDR3 is 14 amino acids long. CDR3 nucleotide sequence: TGTGCCAGCAGCTTAGGCGGGACGTCTTACGAGCAGTACTTC. Amino acid sequence: CASSLGGTSYEQYF.

This clone was detected once. Other DNA sequences within the sample encode an identical CDR3. This rearrangement joins TRBV24-1 to TRBJ2-5; 8 bases align to TRBD1. CDR1 and CDR2 from the germline V gene are KGHDR and SFDVKD. Trimming removed 3 bases from V and 5 bases from J; junction bases left unmatched: 7. CDR3 length: 15 residues. CDR3 region: CATSDPQGAGETQYF. The CDR3 coding sequence is TGTGCCACCAGTGATCCGCAGGGGGCAGGGGAGACCCAGTACTTC.

The chain couples TRBV18 to TRBJ2-1, with 8 bases aligning to TRBD2. Germline V lookup: CDR1 KGHSH, CDR2 LQKENI. J was trimmed by 6 bases and V by 0 bases; bases with no gene match: 1. This CDR3 has 14 residues. The CDR3 sequence: CASSPPSGSNEQFF. In nucleotides, the CDR3 is TGTGCCAGCTCACCACCGAGCGGGAGCAATGAGCAGTTCTTC. Drawing the rest from reference TRBV18 and TRBJ2-1, the complete variable domain is NAGVMQNPRHLVRRRGQEARLRCSPMKGHSHVYWYRQLPEEGLKFMVYLQKENIIDESGMPKERFSAEFPKEGPSILRIQQVVRGDSAAYFCASSPPSGSNEQFFGPGTRLTVL.

The genes are TRBV2 and TRBJ2-2, with 7 bases fitting TRBD2. Germline values: CDR1 SNHLY, CDR2 FYNNEI. V lost 1 base to trimming and J lost 0 bases; unmatched junction nucleotides: 5. CDR3 size: 17 residues. CDR3 DNA: TGTGCCAGCAGTGAAGTGCGGGGGACCTCGAACACCGGGGAGCTGTTTTTT. As protein: CASSEVRGTSNTGELFF.

The rearrangement uses TRBV21-1 and TRBJ2-3; the table assigns TRBD2, which was not confirmed against the DNA. TRBV21-1 is labeled a pseudogene. The CDR3 consists of 17 residues. Here the CDR3 DNA reads TGTGCCAGCTGGGTACCTCGGGGACTAGCTCCCACAGATACGCAGTATTTT. It specifies CASWVPRGLAPTDTQYF.

This clone was counted between two and nine times. The rearrangement links TRBV7-9 to TRBJ2-5; 8 bases fit TRBD2. Germline V gene data show CDR1 as SEHNR and CDR2 as FQNEAQ (reference sequence). CDR3 length: 12 amino acids. With 1 base clipped from V and 13 bases from J, the junction kept 5 bases outside the gene matches. Here the CDR3 DNA reads TGTGCCAGCAGCTTAGTTGGAGCGGGGGTGTACTTC. It yields the protein CASSLVGAGVYF.

J is TRBJ2-1 and V is TRBV7-2; 10 bases agree with TRBD1. The CDR3 runs to 14 residues. With V trimmed by 5 bases and J by 8 bases, 6 bases remained unmatched. CDR1 and CDR2 (germline): SGHTA, FQGNSA. CDR3 sequence: CASSPRQGADEQFF. CDR3 DNA: TGTGCCAGCAGCCCCCGACAGGGGGCGGATGAGCAGTTCTTC.

This chain connects TRBV7-2 to TRBJ2-1; 9 nucleotides align to TRBD2. Germline CDR1 is SGHTA and CDR2 is FQGNSA. CDR3 length: 14 amino acids. The V gene end was trimmed by 5 bases and the J gene end by 7 bases; junction bases not matched to a gene: 6. CDR3 loop: CASSPEAGGNEQFF. The CDR3 DNA sequence: TGTGCCAGCAGCCCGGAGGCGGGAGGGAATGAGCAGTTCTTC.

CDR3 loop: CASSQDFGTLERETDTQYF. The CDR3 DNA follows: TGTGCCAGCAGCCAAGATTTTGGGACTCTGGAGCGGGAAACAGATACGCAGTATTTT. The V gene is TRBV3-1 (or the pseudogene TRBV3-2), the J gene TRBJ2-3, with 7 nucleotides matching TRBD2. The CDR3 runs 19 residues. V lost 0 bases to trimming and J lost 3 bases; unmatched junction nucleotides: 15. CDR1 and CDR2 from the germline V gene are LGHDT and YNNKEL (reference sequence).

The CDR3 spells CASSPDRVQETQYF. CDR3 nucleotides: TGTGCCAGCAGCCCCGACAGGGTCCAAGAGACCCAGTACTTC. V usage is TRBV7-2 and J usage is TRBJ2-5; 7 nucleotides match TRBD1. Trimming took 5 bases from V and 1 from J; bases not matched to a gene: 4. There are 14 residues in the CDR3. CDR1 is SGHTA, CDR2 FQGNSA, per germline.

V and J are TRBV7-9 and TRBJ2-1; 7 bases are a match to TRBD2. Germline CDR1 reads SEHNR; CDR2 reads FQNEAQ (reference sequence). This CDR3 has 14 amino acids. The V gene end was trimmed by 2 bases and the J gene end by 8 bases; junction bases not matched to a gene: 6. The CDR3 spells CASSLWGGPYEQFF. The CDR3 nucleotides read TGTGCCAGCAGCTTATGGGGAGGGCCCTATGAGCAGTTCTTC.

The CDR3 spells CASSHDRVSGNTIYF. Written as DNA, the CDR3 is TGTGCCAGCAGCCACGACAGGGTCTCTGGAAACACCATATATTTT. The V gene is TRBV3-1 (or the pseudogene TRBV3-2), the J gene TRBJ1-3; 7 bases match TRBD1. CDR1 and CDR2 (germline): LGHDT, YNNKEL (reference sequence). CDR3 size: 15 residues. V gave up 3 bases and J gave up 0 bases; unmatched junction bases: 2.

The chain links TRBV10-3 to TRBJ2-6; D perhaps matches TRBD2 (7 bases). The CDR3 spans 17 residues. Trimming cost V 8 bases and J 1 base, with 18 bases left between them. Germline V gives CDR1 ENHRY, CDR2 SYGVKD. The DNA for the CDR3 is TGTGCCATCGTGGGATCGGGGGGCCCTTCTGGGGCCAACGTCCTGACTTTC. Translated: CAIVGSGGPSGANVLTF.

The rearrangement links TRBV12-5 to TRBJ2-5, with 7 bases fitting TRBD1. The CDR3 covers 13 residues. V was pared by 6 bases and J by 5 bases, with 6 bases of the junction left unmatched. Germline V gene lookup returns CDR1 LGHNT and CDR2 FRNRAP. Here the CDR3 DNA reads TGTGCTAGTGGGCAGGGGGTGGTGGAGACCCAGTACTTC. Protein sequence: CASGQGVVETQYF.

In its sample, this clone was seen a few times. This chain joins TRBV19 and TRBJ1-1, with no clear D. V was cut by 10 bases and J by 4 bases, with 19 bases left in between. Looked up from germline, CDR1 is LNHDA and CDR2 is SQIVND (reference sequence). This CDR3 spans 14 amino acids. In DNA, the CDR3 is TGTGCCACCGTTGTGCGGGAATGGGGCACTGAAGCTTTCTTT. Amino acid sequence: CATVVREWGTEAFF.

J is TRBJ2-1 and V is TRBV24-1; 9 bases are a match to TRBD2. V trimming: 6 bases; J trimming: 5 bases; junction bases outside the gene matches: 4. This CDR3 spans 14 amino acids. CDR1 is KGHDR and CDR2 is SFDVKD in the germline V gene. This CDR3 reads CATSRAGGNNEQFF. The CDR3 DNA is TGTGCCACCAGTAGAGCGGGAGGTAACAATGAGCAGTTCTTC.

The chain couples TRBV6-1 to TRBJ1-5; unclear D gene. The CDR3 covers 15 residues. V was shortened by 0 bases and J by 7 bases, with 13 bases between the two germline ends. Per the germline V gene, CDR1 is MNHNS and CDR2 is SASEGT. The CDR3 protein is CASSEALGFGQPQHF. The CDR3 DNA is TGTGCCAGCAGTGAAGCGCTTGGGTTCGGGCAGCCCCAGCATTTT.